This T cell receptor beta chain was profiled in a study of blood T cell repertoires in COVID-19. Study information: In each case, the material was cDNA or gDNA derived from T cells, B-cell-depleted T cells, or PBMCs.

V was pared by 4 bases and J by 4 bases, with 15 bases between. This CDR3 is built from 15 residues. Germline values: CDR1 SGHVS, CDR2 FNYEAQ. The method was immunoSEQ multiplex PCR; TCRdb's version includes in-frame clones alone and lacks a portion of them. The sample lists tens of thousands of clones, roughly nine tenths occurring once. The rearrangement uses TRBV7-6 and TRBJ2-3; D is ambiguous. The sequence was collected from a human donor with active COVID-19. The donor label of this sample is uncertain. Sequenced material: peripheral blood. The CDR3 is CASSYSPTSADTQYF. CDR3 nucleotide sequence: TGTGCCAGCAGCTATTCTCCTACGTCTGCAGATACGCAGTATTTT.